One TCR beta chain is described in this entry. Its antigen is unknown. The sample comes from a study of shared clonotypes between healthy human individuals. General study results and limits: A small donor pool kept down the genetic and exposure-history diversity that was represented.

Splitting of each subset's genomic DNA was done evenly across several immunoSEQ plates. Profiled with immunoSEQ multiplex PCR; TCRdb holds only in-frame clones, not every one. The sample holds 2 million to 2.5 million clones; just under 95% are singletons and the top ten take 0.37%. The healthy adult donors were HIV-negative and reported no recent acute infections or vaccinations. This CDR3 spans 14 amino acids. The specimen was naive CD4+ T cells from PBMCs. The subset is: CD45RA+ positively selected. This TCR was recovered from a man aged 18 to 35 in good health. Some clones in this sample may be carry-over from other donors' samples. J is TRBJ1-5 and V is TRBV21-1; no DNA check was done on the table's D call, TRBD1. TRBV21-1 is an annotated pseudogene. CDR3 nucleotides: TGTGCCAGCAGCAAACAGGGGGCGGATCAGCCCCAGCATTTT. It yields the protein CASSKQGADQPQHF.